The rows below give T cell receptor beta chains drawn from one sample of a study of human thymus T cells. Produced via immunoSEQ multiplex PCR; TCRdb's table is partial and in-frame only. The table records some 46,000 clones, around 93% of them present only once. The specimen was blood. The receptors stem from a girl under two years old with a congenital heart defect but otherwise immunologically healthy. The CDR3 runs from the conserved cysteine through the conserved F or W. A D gene is named only where the DNA matches it firmly. Not all rows give a size; the values are once, few, many and, for expanded clones, a class.

v_gene	abundance	j_gene	d_gene	CDR3aa	CDR3nt
TRBV5-5	-	TRBJ1-5	-	CASSLVGGHQPQHF	TGTGCCAGCAGCTTGGTGGGGGGCCATCAGCCCCAGCATTTT
TRBV11-2	-	TRBJ2-7	TRBD2	CASSLLGLATEQYF	TGTGCCAGCAGCCTCCTGGGACTAGCGACCGAGCAGTACTTC
TRBV5-6	-	TRBJ2-5	-	CASSLRWDRQTQYF	TGTGCCAGCAGCTTGCGCTGGGATAGGCAGACCCAGTACTTC
TRBV6-5	-	TRBJ1-1	-	CASTPTRTVNTEAFF	TGTGCCAGCACCCCAACGAGGACAGTCAACACTGAAGCTTTCTTT
TRBV19	-	TRBJ2-2	-	CASRALEVTGELFF	TGTGCCAGTAGGGCACTTGAGGTCACCGGGGAGCTGTTTTTT
TRBV5-6	once	TRBJ2-1	-	CASNKKGGRAGFYNEQFF	TGTGCCAGCAATAAGAAGGGGGGCCGGGCGGGATTCTACAATGAGCAGTTCTTC
TRBV7-3	-	TRBJ2-5	-	CASSLKAWGTQYF	TGTGCCAGCAGCTTAAAAGCCTGGGGGACCCAGTACTTC
TRBV7-8	-	TRBJ1-2	TRBD1	CASSLAGTGGNGYTF	TGTGCCAGCAGCTTAGCTGGGACAGGGGGCAATGGCTACACCTTC
TRBV5-4	-	TRBJ2-5	TRBD2	CASSLALTSGRRKTQYF	TGTGCCAGCAGCTTGGCTCTAACTAGCGGGAGGAGAAAGACCCAGTACTTC
TRBV6-4	once	TRBJ2-5	TRBD2	CASSVERGGLETQYF	TGTGCCAGCAGTGTGGAGCGGGGGGGCCTGGAGACCCAGTACTTC
TRBV18	-	TRBJ2-1	TRBD2	CASSPGTSGRNEQFF	TGTGCCAGCTCACCAGGGACTAGCGGGAGGAATGAGCAGTTCTTC
TRBV6-6	-	TRBJ1-2	-	CASSYLGDGYTF	TGTGCCAGCAGTTATCTGGGAGATGGCTACACCTTC
TRBV29-1	few	TRBJ1-1	-	CSVVGRVRTEAFF	TGCAGCGTTGTGGGACGGGTTAGGACTGAAGCTTTCTTT
TRBV6-1	-	TRBJ1-2	TRBD1	CASIDREWLYGYTF	TGTGCCAGCATCGACAGGGAATGGCTCTATGGCTACACCTTC
TRBV6-4	-	TRBJ2-3	TRBD1	CASSNRGDGTDTQYF	TGTGCCAGCAGCAACAGGGGAGATGGCACAGATACGCAGTATTTT
TRBV7-2	-	TRBJ2-1	-	CASGELKPAYNEQFF	TGTGCCAGCGGGGAACTTAAACCGGCCTACAATGAGCAGTTCTTC
TRBV5-1	-	TRBJ2-3	-	CASSAAFTDTQYF	TGCGCCAGCAGCGCGGCTTTCACAGATACGCAGTATTTT
TRBV7-9	-	TRBJ2-1	TRBD2	CASSLYLAGVSEQFF	TGTGCCAGCAGCCTGTACCTAGCGGGAGTATCTGAGCAGTTCTTC
TRBV6-5	-	TRBJ1-1	-	CASSLRNMNTEAFF	TGTGCCAGCAGCCTCAGGAACATGAACACTGAAGCTTTCTTT
TRBV10-2	-	TRBJ2-7	-	CAPAAKNTGYEQYF	TGCGCCCCCGCGGCCAAAAATACCGGGTACGAGCAGTACTTC
TRBV5-4	-	TRBJ2-7	TRBD1	CASSHTGTDYEQYF	TGTGCCAGCAGTCACACCGGGACAGATTACGAGCAGTACTTC
TRBV29-1	-	TRBJ1-2	-	CSASRGMGYTF	TGCAGCGCATCAAGAGGGATGGGCTACACCTTC
TRBV27	-	TRBJ2-5	-	CASSPSRPGETQYF	TGTGCCAGCAGTCCATCCCGACCAGGGGAGACCCAGTACTTC
TRBV10-3	-	TRBJ2-3	TRBD2	CAIRGTTLRYTDTQYF	TGTGCCATCAGGGGGACTACCCTTAGGTACACAGATACGCAGTATTTT
TRBV19	-	TRBJ2-3	-	CASRDGVHPSRYTQYF	TGTGCCAGTAGGGACGGGGTCCACCCTTCCCGGTATACGCAGTATTTT
TRBV11-2	once	TRBJ1-2	-	CASSLMSYGYTF	TGTGCCAGCAGCTTAATGAGCTATGGCTACACCTTC
TRBV27	-	TRBJ2-3	-	CASRLEGRQDTQYF	TGTGCCAGCAGGCTAGAAGGACGGCAAGATACGCAGTATTTT
TRBV18	-	TRBJ2-3	-	CASSPSPAARDTQYF	TGTGCCAGCTCACCATCGCCGGCGGCAAGGGATACGCAGTATTTT
TRBV4-3	-	TRBJ2-3	TRBD2	CASSPALGTSGRSTDTQYF	TGCGCCAGCAGCCCCGCACTAGGGACTAGCGGGAGGAGCACAGATACGCAGTATTTT
TRBV28	-	TRBJ1-2	-	CASSLFSPATPLNYGYTF	TGTGCCAGCAGTTTATTTAGCCCGGCTACCCCCCTAAACTATGGCTACACCTTC
TRBV7-3	-	TRBJ2-1	-	CASSSGAQLTGEQFF	TGTGCCAGCAGCTCCGGGGCCCAGCTTACGGGTGAGCAGTTCTTC
TRBV7-2	-	TRBJ2-5	TRBD2	CASSLSQREGQETQYF	TGTGCCAGCAGCTTATCTCAGCGGGAGGGCCAAGAGACCCAGTACTTC
TRBV27	-	TRBJ1-3	-	CATAGDGNTIYF	TGTGCCACGGCTGGGGACGGAAACACCATATATTTT
TRBV28	-	TRBJ2-3	-	CASSPPQPTDTQYF	TGTGCCAGCAGTCCTCCCCAGCCCACAGATACGCAGTATTTT
TRBV5-1	-	TRBJ2-2	-	CASSLVGRGADTGELFF	TGCGCCAGCAGCTTGGTAGGCAGGGGCGCCGACACCGGGGAGCTGTTTTTT
TRBV5-1	once	TRBJ2-2	-	CASSLPNTGELFF	TGCGCCAGCAGCTTGCCGAACACCGGGGAGCTGTTTTTT
TRBV4-1	-	TRBJ2-4	TRBD2	CASSQDPTSGLNIQYF	TGCGCCAGCAGCCAAGATCCGACTAGCGGACTCAACATTCAGTACTTC
TRBV19	-	TRBJ2-7	TRBD1	CASSFGTGSYEQYF	TGTGCCAGTAGCTTCGGGACAGGGTCCTACGAGCAGTACTTC
TRBV28	-	TRBJ1-2	-	CASSFQGNYGYTF	TGTGCCAGCAGTTTCCAGGGAAACTATGGCTACACCTTC
TRBV7-2	-	TRBJ2-7	TRBD2	CASSLAHMREATYEQYF	TGTGCCAGCAGCTTAGCTCATATGCGGGAGGCCACCTACGAGCAGTACTTC
TRBV5-4	-	TRBJ2-6	-	CASYFVTFGANVLTF	TGTGCCAGCTATTTTGTCACGTTTGGGGCCAACGTCCTGACTTTC
TRBV29-1	-	TRBJ2-3	TRBD1	CSVDADRDTQYF	TGCAGCGTTGACGCGGACAGGGATACGCAGTATTTT
TRBV6-1	-	TRBJ2-2	-	CASSGRALGTGELFF	TGTGCCAGCAGTGGAAGGGCCTTAGGGACCGGGGAGCTGTTTTTT
TRBV5-8	-	TRBJ2-1	-	CASSLARYVNEQFF	TGTGCCAGCAGCTTGGCCCGATACGTCAATGAGCAGTTCTTC
TRBV7-2	-	TRBJ1-1	-	CASSPSPGKNTEAFF	TGTGCCAGCAGCCCATCGCCGGGAAAGAACACTGAAGCTTTCTTT
TRBV27	-	TRBJ1-1	-	CASSFSGLHTEAFF	TGTGCCAGCAGTTTTTCAGGGCTCCACACTGAAGCTTTCTTT
TRBV11-2	-	TRBJ2-3	TRBD2	CASSFTSGWLGTDTQYF	TGTGCCAGCAGCTTTACTAGCGGGTGGTTAGGCACAGATACGCAGTATTTT
TRBV27	-	TRBJ2-5	-	CASSLKTGEETQYF	TGTGCCAGCAGTTTGAAGACAGGAGAAGAGACCCAGTACTTC